Each of the 24 T cell receptor beta chains below was sequenced from the same sample in a study of blood T cells in healthy people across ages. Using a J-beta primer mix together with a sample-barcoded 5' primer, a second PCR was run for about 6 to 12 cycles. TCRdb fed the 5' RACE reads into MiXCR, producing one record per CDR3 protein. This table has almost 1 million distinct CDR3 sequences, 45% to 60% appearing once. The sequencing input was blood. The receptors originated from a woman aged 55 to 70 in good health.

The CDR3 is CASSLGGTDDYGYTF. The CDR3 coding sequence is TGCGCCAGCAGCTTGGGCGGGACAGACGACTATGGCTACACCTTC. This chain joins TRBV5-1 and TRBJ1-2, with 7 nucleotides matching TRBD1. The CDR3 totals 15 residues. V shed 0 bases, J shed 3 bases, and the junction held 5 bases outside the gene matches. Germline CDR1 reads SGHRS; CDR2 reads YFSETQ.

The chain has TRBV5-1 and TRBJ2-7; no firm D call. CDR1 and CDR2 (germline): SGHRS, YFSETQ. The V gene lost 7 bases and the J gene lost 3 bases, with 5 bases spanning the gap. The CDR3 has 10 amino acids. The CDR3 sequence is CASHIYEQYF. DNA for the CDR3: TGCGCCAGCCATATCTACGAGCAGTACTTC.

V usage is TRBV5-5 and J usage is TRBJ2-2; 8 bases are shared with TRBD2. Germline assignment: CDR1 SGHKS and CDR2 YYEKEE (reference sequence). The V gene end was trimmed by 6 bases and the J gene end by 9 bases; junction bases not matched to a gene: 13. This CDR3 has 15 residues. The CDR3 loop is CASNREAGVPRELFF. As DNA, the CDR3 is TGTGCCAGCAACCGAGAAGCGGGGGTTCCACGGGAGCTGTTTTTT.

This clonotype occurred a few times. The CDR3 DNA is TGTGCCAGCAGCTTGAGTACAGGGTACCAGCCCCAGCATTTT. This translates into CASSLSTGYQPQHF. The V call is TRBV7-9, the J call TRBJ1-5; D possibly corresponds to TRBD1 (6 bases). Germline-derived CDR1 and CDR2 are SEHNR and FQNEAQ (reference sequence). The CDR3 runs 14 residues. V lost 3 bases and J lost 7, with 13 bases in between.

The chain has TRBV10-3 and TRBJ2-1, with a weak D call TRBD2 (5 bases). CDR1 and CDR2 from the germline V gene are ENHRY and SYGVKD. The CDR3 covers 10 residues. The V gene lost 8 bases and the J gene lost 6 bases, with 5 bases spanning the gap. CDR3 in amino acids: CAIGGNEQFF. The CDR3 region has the DNA TGTGCCATCGGAGGCAATGAGCAGTTCTTC.

For this clonotype: The junction departs from germline at one end; a sequencing error may be responsible. The V call is TRBV15, the J call TRBJ1-6; TRBD1 aligns across 7 bases. This CDR3 has 15 residues. Germline loops: CDR1 LNHNV, CDR2 YYDKDF (reference sequence). The CDR3 loop is CATSGDETGFSPLHF. The CDR3 nucleotides read TGTGCCACCAGCGGAGACGAGACAGGGTTTTCACCCCTCCACTTT.

This chain connects TRBV6-2 or TRBV6-3 to TRBJ1-5; D may be TRBD1 (5 bases). Germline V gene lookup returns CDR1 MNHEY and CDR2 SVGEGT. V was pared by 2 bases and J by 3 bases, with 11 bases between. This CDR3 comprises 15 residues. The CDR3 bases are TGTGCCAGCAGTTACCTGACAGAATCCAATCAGCCCCAGCATTTT. Its translation: CASSYLTESNQPQHF.

Only a few counts were recorded for this clonotype. The rearrangement uses TRBV12-3 or TRBV12-4 and TRBJ1-5, with a weak D call TRBD1 (5 bases). V lost 4 bases and J lost 2, with 9 bases in between. The CDR3 totals 14 residues. The CDR3 DNA follows: TGTGCCAGCAGTTCCTCGGGGGGCAATCAGCCCCAGCATTTT. Its protein is CASSSSGGNQPQHF.

A word on this clonotype: A read error may be the cause here, since a much bigger clone is one base away. V and J are TRBV29-1 and TRBJ2-7; 10 bases line up with TRBD1. J was trimmed by 4 bases and V by 4 bases; bases with no gene match: 7. CDR3 length: 14 amino acids. The germline V gene encodes CDR1 SQVTM and CDR2 ANQGSEA. This CDR3 reads CSVGLQDRGYEQYF. The CDR3 DNA follows: TGCAGCGTTGGACTCCAGGACAGGGGGTACGAGCAGTACTTC.

The CDR3 sequence is CASSLGWLRGQPQHF. The DNA of the CDR3 is TGTGCCAGCAGCTTAGGATGGTTGAGGGGTCAGCCCCAGCATTTT. The V and J genes are TRBV7-2 and TRBJ1-5, with a possible D match to TRBD1 (5 bases). The CDR3 extends over 15 amino acids. Trimming stripped 1 base from V and 6 bases from J, with 13 bases between. The germline CDR1 and CDR2 sequences are SGHTA and FQGNSA.

This rearrangement joins TRBV7-9 to TRBJ2-1, with 11 positions matching TRBD2. Germline loops: CDR1 SEHNR, CDR2 FQNEAQ (reference sequence). Losses at the gene ends were 5 bases for V and 4 bases for J; bases not matched to a gene: 7. The CDR3 totals 16 residues. This chain's CDR3 is CASSGGTSGPYNEQFF. The DNA for the CDR3 is TGTGCCAGCAGCGGAGGGACTAGCGGACCATACAATGAGCAGTTCTTC.

This clonotype was observed a few times. CDR3 sequence: CASSQDSLPGANVLTF. Written as DNA, the CDR3 is TGTGCCAGCAGCCAAGACAGCCTACCTGGGGCCAACGTCCTGACTTTC. The V and J genes are TRBV3-1 and TRBJ2-6; no firm D call. The CDR3 loop spans 16 amino acids. Germline V gene data show CDR1 as LGHDT and CDR2 as YNNKEL (reference sequence). Trimming took off 0 bases at V and 2 bases at J, with 8 bases between the two ends.

This clonotype was seen only a few times. The chain combines TRBV7-8 with TRBJ2-7, with D possibly TRBD1 on 6 matching bases. Germline CDR1 reads SGHVS; CDR2 reads FQNEAQ. This CDR3 spans 14 amino acids. The V end was cut by 5 bases, the J end by 3 bases, with 14 bases between. CDR3 bases: TGTGCCAGCAGCCCCGACAGGACGGGCTACGAGCAGTACTTC. Translation: CASSPDRTGYEQYF.

The CDR3 DNA reads as TGCAGCACCCGCGGGACTACTACCTACGAGCAGTACTTC. Translation gives CSTRGTTTYEQYF. The rearrangement joins TRBV29-1 to TRBJ2-7, with 7 bases that match TRBD2. This CDR3 comprises 13 residues. V trimming: 8 bases; J trimming: 2 bases; junction bases outside the gene matches: 9. CDR1 is SQVTM and CDR2 is ANQGSEA in the germline V gene.

The chain is built from TRBV5-1 and TRBJ1-1; D is unclear. This CDR3 region has 13 residues. The V end lost 4 bases, the J end lost 0 bases, and 7 bases lay between the germline ends. Germline CDR1 reads SGHRS; CDR2 reads YFSETQ. DNA for the CDR3: TGCGCCAGCAGCCAGCAAATGAACACTGAAGCTTTCTTT. Its translation: CASSQQMNTEAFF.

The chain combines TRBV29-1 with TRBJ2-3, with a tentative D call TRBD1 (6 bases). V lost 7 bases, J lost 6 bases, and 17 bases lay in between. Germline CDR1 and CDR2: SQVTM and ANQGSEA. The CDR3 is 13 amino acids. The CDR3 DNA reads as TGCAGCGGCGAGGGGGAGTGGGGCGATACGCAGTATTTT. This encodes CSGEGEWGDTQYF.

The chain has TRBV12-3 or TRBV12-4 and TRBJ2-5; 9 bases align to TRBD1. TRBJ2-7 matches the DNA end more closely, so the J call is doubtful. The CDR3 covers 15 residues. CDR3 nucleotides: TGTGCCAGCAGTAGGCCCGGGACAGGGAAATACGAGCAGTACTTC. This sequence encodes CASSRPGTGKYEQYF.

This clonotype was seen more than once but under ten times. The chain joins TRBV5-1 to TRBJ2-1; TRBD2 matches 7 bases. The CDR3 is 16 residues long. The germline CDR1 and CDR2 sequences are SGHRS and YFSETQ. Germline trimming cut 0 bases from V and 3 bases from J; bases unmatched to any gene: 6. Here the CDR3 reads CASSLALAELYNEQFF. In DNA, the CDR3 is TGCGCCAGCAGCTTGGCCCTAGCGGAACTCTACAATGAGCAGTTCTTC.

The rearrangement uses TRBV12-3 or TRBV12-4 and TRBJ2-7; D ambiguous. Trimming removed 5 bases at V and 5 bases at J, with 19 bases between. The CDR3 loop spans 15 amino acids. The CDR3 is CASSHTPSGYDEQYF. CDR3 coding DNA: TGTGCCAGCAGTCATACTCCCTCCGGGTATGACGAGCAGTACTTC.

The chain joins TRBV18 to TRBJ1-6; TRBD1 agrees at 7 bases. Per germline, CDR1 KGHSH and CDR2 LQKENI. V trimming: 3 bases; J trimming: 9 bases; junction bases outside the gene matches: 5. This CDR3 is built from 14 residues. DNA for the CDR3: TGTGCCAGCTCACCTGGGGACAGTTTTTCACCCCTCCACTTT. This codes for CASSPGDSFSPLHF. The variable domain in full, completed from reference TRBV18 and TRBJ1-6, reads NAGVMQNPRHLVRRRGQEARLRCSPMKGHSHVYWYRQLPEEGLKFMVYLQKENIIDESGMPKERFSAEFPKEGPSILRIQQVVRGDSAAYFCASSPGDSFSPLHFGNGTRLTVT.

The table lists this clonotype with a few counts. This chain connects TRBV6-6 to TRBJ2-5; 13 bases align to TRBD2. The end of the DNA fits TRBJ2-7 better, so the J call may be wrong. Germline CDR1 MNHNY, CDR2 SVGAGI (reference sequence). This CDR3 contains 13 residues. The CDR3 region is CASGTSGINEQYF. The CDR3, as DNA: TGTGCCTCCGGGACTAGCGGGATTAACGAGCAGTACTTC.

The chain carries TRBV6-2 or TRBV6-3 and TRBJ2-3; 7 bases fit TRBD2. The V gene's germline CDR1 is MNHEY and CDR2 SVGEGT. The CDR3 loop spans 16 amino acids. Germline trimming cut 7 bases from V and 0 bases from J; bases unmatched to any gene: 10. For the CDR3, the DNA is TGTGCCAGCACGCCTAGCGGAAGACCAAGCACAGATACGCAGTATTTT. This translates into CASTPSGRPSTDTQYF.

This clonotype was detected ten times or more. V usage is TRBV4-3 and J usage is TRBJ1-3, with a tentative D call TRBD1 (5 bases). The CDR3 is made up of 17 amino acids. Germline V gene sequence: CDR1 LGHNA, CDR2 YSLEER. Between the trimmed V and J ends, which lost 5 bases and 2 bases, there was a span of 19 bases. The DNA for the CDR3 is TGCGCCAGCAGCGCCCGATGGGGGGGTCGTCCTGGAAACACCATATATTTT. It yields the protein CASSARWGGRPGNTIYF.

The rearrangement links TRBV27 to TRBJ2-3; D perhaps matches TRBD2 (6 bases). Looked up from germline, CDR1 is MNHEY and CDR2 is SMNVEV (reference sequence). Between the trimmed V and J ends, which lost 6 bases and 1 base, there was a span of 23 bases. The CDR3 loop spans 18 amino acids. CDR3 coding DNA: TGTGCCAGCAGAAATTCTTATATTACTAGCAGGGGCACAGATACGCAGTATTTT. Protein sequence: CASRNSYITSRGTDTQYF.